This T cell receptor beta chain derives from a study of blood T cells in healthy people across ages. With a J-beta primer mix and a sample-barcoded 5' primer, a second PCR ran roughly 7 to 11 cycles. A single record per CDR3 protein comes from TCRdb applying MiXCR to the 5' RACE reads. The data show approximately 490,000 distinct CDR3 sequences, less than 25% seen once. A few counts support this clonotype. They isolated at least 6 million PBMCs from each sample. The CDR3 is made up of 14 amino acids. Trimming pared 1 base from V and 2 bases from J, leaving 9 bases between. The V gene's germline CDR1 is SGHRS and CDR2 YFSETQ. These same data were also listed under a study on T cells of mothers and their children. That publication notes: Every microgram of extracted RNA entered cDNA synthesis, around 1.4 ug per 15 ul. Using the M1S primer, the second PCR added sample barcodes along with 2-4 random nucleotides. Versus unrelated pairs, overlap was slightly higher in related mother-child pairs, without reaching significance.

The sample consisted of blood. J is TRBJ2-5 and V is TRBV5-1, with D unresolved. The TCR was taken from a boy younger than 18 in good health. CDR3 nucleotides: TGCGCCAGCAGCTTGACGGATAATCAAGAGACCCAGTACTTC. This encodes CASSLTDNQETQYF.